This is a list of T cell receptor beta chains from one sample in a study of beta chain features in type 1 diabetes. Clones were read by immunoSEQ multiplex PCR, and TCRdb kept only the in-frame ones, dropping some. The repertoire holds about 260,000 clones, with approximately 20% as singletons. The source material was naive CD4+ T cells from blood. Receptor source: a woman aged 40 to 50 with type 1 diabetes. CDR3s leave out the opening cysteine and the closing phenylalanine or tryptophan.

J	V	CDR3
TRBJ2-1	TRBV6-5	ASSYWGEGYNEQF
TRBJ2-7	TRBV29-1	SVTPSPEVIGGRFGSYEQY
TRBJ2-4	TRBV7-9	ASSLTEGKNIQY
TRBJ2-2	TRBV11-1	ASSLPSNTGELF
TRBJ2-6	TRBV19	ASSPLSGANVLT
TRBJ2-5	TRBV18	ASSPLTSWVQETQY
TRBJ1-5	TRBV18	ASSPGTGSNQPQH
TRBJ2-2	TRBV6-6	ASRPPGQANTGELF
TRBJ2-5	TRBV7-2	ASSSGLIETQY
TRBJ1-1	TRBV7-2	ASSLAPGVF
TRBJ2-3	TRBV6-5	ASSGGLAADTQY
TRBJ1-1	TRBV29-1	SVENRENTEAF
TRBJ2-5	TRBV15	ATSREGTGQQETQY
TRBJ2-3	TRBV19	ASSTGHSTDTQY